These 16 T cell receptor beta chains were sequenced from one sample in a study of blood T cell repertoires in COVID-19 (dated by TCRdb to the early 2020s). The method was the immunoSEQ multiplex PCR assay. Held by TCRdb, this immuneACCESS table contains in-frame sequences only and omits some clones. Under half of the omission traces to an unresolved V gene where checked; the cause of the rest is unknown. Counted in this sample were a few hundred thousand clones; 70% to 90% of them appeared once. About 10% of the sample rests with the top ten. Source material: peripheral blood. The receptors were gathered from a woman between 65 and 79 years old with acute or convalescent COVID-19.

V and J are TRBV12-3 or TRBV12-4 and TRBJ1-2; D is unclear. Trimming removed 6 bases from V and 0 bases from J, with 8 bases in between. This CDR3 spans 13 amino acids. CDR3 loop: CASRHSANYGYTF. CDR3 sequence (DNA): TGTGCCAGCAGGCATTCAGCTAACTATGGCTACACCTTC.

This chain uses TRBV5-1 with TRBJ1-1, with D possibly matching TRBD1 (6 bases). V dropped 3 bases and J dropped 7 bases, with 22 bases sitting between them. Germline loops: CDR1 SGHRS, CDR2 YFSETQ. This CDR3 contains 16 residues. In nucleotides, the CDR3 is TGCGCCAGCAGCTACTCAACCTGGACAGTCTTTAATGAAGCTTTCTTT. Translating gives CASSYSTWTVFNEAFF.

The V and J genes are TRBV6-1 and TRBJ2-3, with 9 bases identical to TRBD2. CDR1 and CDR2 (germline): MNHNS, SASEGT. Unmatched junction bases numbered 6, after V lost 1 base and J lost 4 bases. The CDR3 extends over 16 amino acids. The CDR3 nucleotides read TGTGCCAGCAGTGAAGGGGGACTAGCACTTTCAGATACGCAGTATTTT. Translated, it gives CASSEGGLALSDTQYF.

The rearrangement links TRBV19 to TRBJ1-1; a possible D gene is TRBD1 (5 bases). Germline CDR1 is LNHDA and CDR2 is SQIVND (reference sequence). This CDR3 is 13 amino acids long. Trimming shortened V by 1 base and J by 8 bases, and 11 bases separated the two germline ends. This CDR3 reads CASSIGQSLEAFF. The CDR3 nucleotides are TGTGCCAGTAGTATAGGACAGAGTCTAGAAGCTTTCTTT.

This clone showed up just once. The chain couples TRBV2 to TRBJ1-1; no firm D call. V was trimmed by 3 bases and J by 4 bases, leaving 15 bases between them. Looked up from germline, CDR1 is SNHLY and CDR2 is FYNNEI. This CDR3 contains 15 residues. This CDR3 is CASSDWPAAGTEAFF. The CDR3 DNA reads TGTGCCAGCAGTGACTGGCCAGCCGCGGGCACTGAAGCTTTCTTT.

The chain recombines TRBV5-1 with TRBJ2-1; TRBD2 is a possible D gene (7 bases). Germline CDR1 and CDR2: SGHRS and YFSETQ. The CDR3 contains 12 residues. Trimming removed 4 bases from V and 8 bases from J, with 10 bases in between. CDR3 DNA: TGCGCCAGCAGCGCGGGGGCTTATGAGCAGTTCTTC. Amino acids: CASSAGAYEQFF.

The rearrangement joins TRBV6-1 to TRBJ1-2, with no clear D. Trimming left V 1 base short and J 4 bases short, with 10 bases between. Germline lookup yields CDR1 MNHNS and CDR2 SASEGT. The CDR3 has 14 residues. The CDR3 is CASSEGKGGYGYTF. CDR3 DNA sequence: TGTGCCAGCAGTGAAGGGAAGGGAGGCTATGGCTACACCTTC.

V is TRBV5-1 and J is TRBJ1-2, with TRBD1 matching over 8 bases. The trim removed 3 bases at V and 7 bases at J, leaving 8 bases unmatched. CDR1 and CDR2 from the germline V gene are SGHRS and YFSETQ. This CDR3 spans 14 amino acids. In DNA form, the CDR3 reads TGCGCCAGCAGCTGGGAGCCCGACAGGGGTGGCTACACCTTC. It is translated as CASSWEPDRGGYTF.

V and J are TRBV27 and TRBJ1-1; D gene uncertain. Trimming took off 2 bases at V and 4 bases at J, with 8 bases between the two ends. This CDR3 is 13 amino acids long. Looked up from germline, CDR1 is MNHEY and CDR2 is SMNVEV (reference sequence). CDR3 amino acids: CASSLISSTEAFF. The CDR3 region has the DNA TGTGCCAGCAGTTTAATTTCGAGCACTGAAGCTTTCTTT.

V gene TRBV5-1 combines with J gene TRBJ2-5; perhaps TRBD2 as D (6 bases). Trimming removed 5 bases at V and 7 bases at J, with 21 bases between. In germline, CDR1 is SGHRS, CDR2 YFSETQ. The CDR3 sequence is 15 residues long. CDR3 sequence (DNA): TGCGCCAGCAGTAGCGGTGGGGAACTAAGAGGGACCCAGTACTTC. It translates to CASSSGGELRGTQYF. The entire variable domain, with the rest obtained from reference TRBV5-1 and TRBJ2-5, is as follows: KAGVTQTPRYLIKTRGQQVTLSCSPISGHRSVSWYQQTPGQGLQFLFEYFSETQRNKGNFPGRFSGRQFSNSRSEMNVSTLELGDSALYLCASSSGGELRGTQYFGPGTRLLVL.

This chain joins TRBV19 and TRBJ1-2; tentative D call: TRBD1 (5 bases). The CDR3 covers 15 residues. Per germline, CDR1 LNHDA and CDR2 SQIVND (reference sequence). V lost 8 bases and J 4 bases, leaving 20 bases between the germline ends. The chain's CDR3 is CASHLDPRDGYGYTF. The CDR3 DNA reads TGTGCCAGTCACCTTGACCCCAGGGATGGCTATGGCTACACCTTC.

The V gene is TRBV7-8, the J gene TRBJ1-5; D is uncertain. Trimming left V 3 bases short and J 7 bases short, with 16 bases between. CDR3 size: 15 residues. Germline V CDR1 and CDR2: SGHVS, FQNEAQ. As DNA, the CDR3 is TGTGCCAGCAGCTTGGTAGGAGGCTCGAGGCAGCCCCAGCATTTT. Translated: CASSLVGGSRQPQHF.

V and J are TRBV5-1 and TRBJ2-5, with D unresolved. The CDR3 runs 13 residues. Trimming took off 3 bases at V and 5 bases at J, with 11 bases between the two ends. Germline CDR1 reads SGHRS; CDR2 reads YFSETQ. CDR3 sequence: CASSSHGQETQYF. The CDR3 DNA reads as TGCGCCAGCAGCTCCCATGGGCAGGAGACCCAGTACTTC. Based on the CDR3 plus reference TRBV5-1 and TRBJ2-5, the full variable domain is KAGVTQTPRYLIKTRGQQVTLSCSPISGHRSVSWYQQTPGQGLQFLFEYFSETQRNKGNFPGRFSGRQFSNSRSEMNVSTLELGDSALYLCASSSHGQETQYFGPGTRLLVL.

The chain carries TRBV4-1 and TRBJ2-1; 9 positions agree with TRBD2. This CDR3 contains 16 residues. V trimming: 4 bases; J trimming: 9 bases; junction bases outside the gene matches: 13. Germline values: CDR1 MGHRA, CDR2 YSYEKL. In nucleotides, the CDR3 is TGCGCCAGCAGCCGGGAGGGAGCGGGGGGCCCGGGTGAGCAGTTCTTC. It encodes CASSREGAGGPGEQFF.

Written as DNA, the CDR3 is TGTGCCAGTACAACAGGTCGGCTTGCTAGGCGTGGCTACACCTTC. This codes for CASTTGRLARRGYTF. The chain links TRBV19 to TRBJ1-2, with D tentatively TRBD1 (5 bases). Germline V gene lookup returns CDR1 LNHDA and CDR2 SQIVND (reference sequence). The CDR3 sequence is 15 residues long. V lost 7 bases to trimming and J lost 7 bases, with 22 bases between them.

This chain connects TRBV7-8 to TRBJ1-2; 7 nucleotides line up with TRBD1. J lost 3 bases, V lost 2 bases, and 0 bases had no gene match. The CDR3 has 13 amino acids. Germline values: CDR1 SGHVS, CDR2 FQNEAQ. In DNA form, the CDR3 reads TGTGCCAGCAGCTTACAGGGGGACTATGGCTACACCTTC. It encodes CASSLQGDYGYTF. Together with reference TRBV7-8 and TRBJ1-2, the CDR3 gives the full variable domain: GAGVSQSPRYKVAKRGQDVALRCDPISGHVSLFWYQQALGQGPEFLTYFQNEAQLDKSGLPSDRFFAERPEGSVSTLKIQRTQQEDSAVYLCASSLQGDYGYTFGSGTRLTVV.